Listed here are 18 T cell receptor beta chains from one sample, sequenced in a study of cytomegalovirus exposure and HLA in healthy donors. The method was immunoSEQ multiplex PCR; TCRdb's version includes in-frame clones alone and lacks a portion of them. The sample includes 180,000 or so clones, 65% to 90% of them seen just once. Sequencing used PBMCs. Receptors originate from a woman aged 25-40 years in good health and CMV-seropositive.

V and J are TRBV5-5 and TRBJ2-7; D possibly corresponds to TRBD2 (7 bases). V dropped 4 bases and J dropped 7 bases, with 18 bases sitting between them. Germline-derived CDR1 and CDR2 are SGHKS and YYEKEE (reference sequence). This CDR3 has 14 residues. The CDR3 sequence is CASSLSGGGLEQYF. Written as DNA, the CDR3 is TGTGCCAGCAGCCTCTCTGGGGGGGGCTTGGAGCAGTACTTC.

The CDR3 region has the DNA TGCAGCGGGGGGGATACTAGCGGGAATAGAAATGAGCAGTTCTTC. Translated, it gives CSGGDTSGNRNEQFF. The chain carries TRBV29-1 and TRBJ2-1, with 10 nucleotides matching TRBD2. Germline V CDR1 and CDR2: SQVTM, ANQGSEA. The V and J ends lost 7 bases and 7 bases, in that order; junction bases with no gene match: 13. The CDR3 runs 15 residues.

V is TRBV6-1 and J is TRBJ2-1; 12 bases match TRBD2. The trim removed 7 bases at V and 9 bases at J, leaving 7 bases unmatched. Looked up from germline, CDR1 is MNHNS and CDR2 is SASEGT. The CDR3 totals 14 residues. The DNA for the CDR3 is TGTGCCAGCACATCTAGCGGGAGGGGTAGTGAGCAGTTCTTC. Translated, it gives CASTSSGRGSEQFF.

The rearrangement links TRBV7-6 to TRBJ1-2; D is perhaps TRBD1 (5 bases). V lost 5 bases, J lost 4 bases, and 14 bases lay in between. Germline V lookup: CDR1 SGHVS, CDR2 FNYEAQ. The CDR3 sequence is 14 residues long. The CDR3 sequence: CASSPDGGSYGYTF. Here the CDR3 DNA reads TGTGCCAGCAGCCCTGACGGGGGGAGCTATGGCTACACCTTC.

The V and J genes are TRBV18 and TRBJ1-2, with 7 bases lining up with TRBD1. V trimming: 4 bases; J trimming: 4 bases; junction bases outside the gene matches: 9. Germline V CDR1 and CDR2: KGHSH, LQKENI. The CDR3 is made up of 15 amino acids. The CDR3 DNA is TGTGCCAGCTCACTCGACCTTAACAGGGGCTATGGCTACACCTTC. Amino acid sequence: CASSLDLNRGYGYTF.

The chain has TRBV6-5 and TRBJ2-5, with TRBD2 matching over 9 bases. The germline V gene has CDR1 MNHEY and CDR2 SVGAGI. Losses at the gene ends were 2 bases for V and 4 bases for J; bases not matched to a gene: 2. There are 14 residues in the CDR3. The CDR3 nucleotides read TGTGCCAGCAGTTACGCGGGGGGGCGAGAGACCCAGTACTTC. Encoded protein: CASSYAGGRETQYF.

The chain joins TRBV5-1 to TRBJ2-1, with D hard to call. V lost 1 base and J lost 8, with 7 bases in between. The CDR3 has 12 residues. CDR1 and CDR2 (germline): SGHRS, YFSETQ. DNA for the CDR3: TGCGCCAGCAGCTTGCTGGGCGATGAGCAGTTCTTC. It yields the protein CASSLLGDEQFF.

This clone occurred once. The chain is built from TRBV30 and TRBJ2-7, with 9 bases that match TRBD2. V shed 3 bases and J 0 bases; nucleotides not matched to a gene: 12. Per germline, CDR1 GTSNPN and CDR2 SVGIG (reference sequence). This CDR3 region has 17 residues. CDR3 sequence reads: CAWRPTLAGQSSYEQYF. The CDR3 coding sequence is TGTGCCTGGAGACCAACTCTAGCGGGACAAAGCTCCTACGAGCAGTACTTC.

The sample holds one count of this clone. The rearrangement uses TRBV13 and TRBJ1-3; unclear D gene. Trimming removed 0 bases from V and 4 bases from J, with 13 bases in between. Looked up from germline, CDR1 is PRHDT and CDR2 is FYEKMQ (reference sequence). The CDR3 spans 16 residues. CDR3 in DNA: TGTGCCAGCAGCTTAGGCCTAAATACCGGGGGAAACACCATATATTTT. Translated, it gives CASSLGLNTGGNTIYF. Full variable domain (remainder filled in from reference TRBV13 and TRBJ1-3): AAGVIQSPRHLIKEKRETATLKCYPIPRHDTVYWYQQGPGQDPQFLISFYEKMQSDKGSIPDRFSAQQFSDYHSELNMSSLELGDSALYFCASSLGLNTGGNTIYFGEGSWLTVV.

The rearrangement joins TRBV27 to TRBJ2-7; TRBD2 aligns across 10 bases. The CDR3 is 15 residues long. The germline V gene has CDR1 MNHEY and CDR2 SMNVEV (reference sequence). After removal of 3 bases from V and 3 bases from J, the junction contained 5 bases not matched to a gene. CDR3 in DNA: TGTGCCAGCAGTTTCACTAGCGGGGTCGGCTACGAGCAGTACTTC. Translating it yields CASSFTSGVGYEQYF.

The gene calls are TRBV29-1 and TRBJ2-5; 12 bases match TRBD2. Germline V CDR1 and CDR2: SQVTM, ANQGSEA. The V and J ends lost 7 bases and 4 bases, in that order; junction bases with no gene match: 7. The CDR3 runs 14 residues. Here the CDR3 DNA reads TGCAGCGGCCTGACTAGCGGGAGTGGAGAGACCCAGTACTTC. Translating it yields CSGLTSGSGETQYF.

The rearrangement joins TRBV27 to TRBJ2-1, with D possibly matching TRBD1 (5 bases). The length of the CDR3 is 14 residues. V was trimmed by 1 base and J by 6 bases, leaving 10 bases between them. Germline CDR1 and CDR2: MNHEY and SMNVEV (reference sequence). CDR3 sequence reads: CASSLLGRVNEQFF. DNA for the CDR3: TGTGCCAGCAGTTTATTGGGCAGGGTCAATGAGCAGTTCTTC.

In DNA, the CDR3 is TGCGCCAGCAGCCAACAGCCGTCGGGGGGAAACACCATATATTTT. It specifies CASSQQPSGGNTIYF. This sequence joins TRBV5-1 and TRBJ1-3; D uncertain. V lost 4 bases and J lost 4, with 15 bases in between. The germline V gene encodes CDR1 SGHRS and CDR2 YFSETQ. The CDR3 runs to 15 residues.

The chain employs TRBV18 and TRBJ2-7; D gene ambiguous. Per the germline V gene, CDR1 is KGHSH and CDR2 is LQKENI. The V end lost 2 bases, the J end lost 6 bases, and 11 bases lay between the germline ends. The CDR3 is made up of 13 amino acids. The chain's CDR3 is CASSPGPGPEQYF. The CDR3 nucleotides read TGTGCCAGCTCACCAGGGCCAGGCCCCGAGCAGTACTTC.

CDR3: CASMTGPSYEQYF. In nucleotides, the CDR3 is TGCGCCAGCATGACAGGGCCCTCCTACGAGCAGTACTTC. This chain links TRBV23-1 with TRBJ2-7, with 7 bases that match TRBD1. TRBV23-1 is classed as an ORF, of uncertain function. With 7 bases clipped from V and 0 bases from J, the junction kept 3 bases outside the gene matches. The CDR3 extends over 13 amino acids.

The rearrangement joins TRBV28 to TRBJ1-1; D possibly corresponds to TRBD1 (5 bases). Germline loops: CDR1 MDHEN, CDR2 SYDVKM. Between the trimmed V and J ends, which lost 6 bases and 6 bases, there was a span of 11 bases. The CDR3 is made up of 12 amino acids. In DNA, the CDR3 is TGTGCCAGCAGGGGTGGGGCCGCTGAAGCTTTCTTT. Protein product: CASRGGAAEAFF.

J is TRBJ2-7 and V is TRBV19, with a tentative D call TRBD1 (7 bases). The V gene lost 6 bases and the J gene lost 3 bases, with 21 bases spanning the gap. Germline values: CDR1 LNHDA, CDR2 SQIVND (reference sequence). CDR3 length: 16 amino acids. The CDR3 sequence is CASSRDSDAGHYEQYF. The DNA of the CDR3 is TGTGCCAGTAGCCGGGACAGTGACGCGGGGCACTACGAGCAGTACTTC.

This clone has a handful of counts. This sequence joins TRBV29-1 and TRBJ1-1; D call uncertain. CDR3 length: 14 residues. Trimming pared 8 bases from V and 1 base from J, leaving 17 bases between. Per the germline V gene, CDR1 is SQVTM and CDR2 is ANQGSEA. This CDR3 reads CSSEERIWNTEAFF. The CDR3 nucleotides are TGCAGCTCAGAGGAAAGGATCTGGAACACTGAAGCTTTCTTT.